One T cell receptor beta chain is described in this entry. The antigen is undetermined. The sample comes from a study of cytomegalovirus exposure and HLA in healthy donors. Study conclusions and caveats: The authors listed 150 or so TCR beta chains as cytomegalovirus-associated.

Deletions cut 0 bases from V and 0 bases from J, with 10 bases between. Per germline, CDR1 SGHDT and CDR2 YYEEEE. The CDR3 is 16 residues long. Assay used: immunoSEQ multiplex PCR; TCRdb lists only in-frame clones, some missing. The table shows 100,000 or so clones, with about 85% occurring only once. The source material was PBMCs. The TCR comes from a young man in good health and CMV-seropositive. The chain has TRBV5-6 and TRBJ1-5; perhaps TRBD1 as D (5 bases). CDR3 sequence reads: CASSLGPGDSNQPQHF. CDR3 DNA sequence: TGTGCCAGCAGCTTGGGCCCGGGGGATAGCAATCAGCCCCAGCATTTT.